This TCR beta chain was recorded in a study of T cell changes during pregnancy in multiple sclerosis. Assay: immunoSEQ multiplex PCR; the TCRdb copy retains only in-frame clones and omits some. The table includes 75,000 to 95,000 clones, about 92% detected once. The source was peripheral blood, collected in the first trimester of pregnancy. The sequence was collected from a female donor with multiple sclerosis, enrolled in a pregnancy study.

CDR3 sequence (DNA): TGCGCCAGCAGCTTGCCCCGACAGGGGGCCCAAAGCTCGAACACTGAAGCTTTCTTT. The encoded protein is CASSLPRQGAQSSNTEAFF. J is TRBJ1-1 and V is TRBV5-1, with 10 nucleotides matching TRBD1. V was pared by 1 base and J by 1 base, with 13 bases of the junction left unmatched. This CDR3 has 19 residues. CDR1 SGHRS and CDR2 YFSETQ come from the germline V gene. The whole variable domain, filled in from reference TRBV5-1 and TRBJ1-1, reads KAGVTQTPRYLIKTRGQQVTLSCSPISGHRSVSWYQQTPGQGLQFLFEYFSETQRNKGNFPGRFSGRQFSNSRSEMNVSTLELGDSALYLCASSLPRQGAQSSNTEAFFGQGTRLTVV.